This TCR beta chain was retrieved from a study of spatial heterogeneity in lung cancer. Regarding the study as a whole: Tumor mutation count correlated with how many alpha and beta TCRs expanded intratumorally.

Comments on this clonotype: The antigen is unknown. Since it is a stray read in a library aimed at alpha chains, this beta chain has a size that is not meaningful.

Noted time point: sample taken at primary tumor resection. The CDR3 contains 14 residues. In germline, CDR1 is MNHNY, CDR2 SVGAGI (reference sequence). The trim removed 4 bases at V and 4 bases at J, leaving 3 bases unmatched. TCRdb re-derived calls from the 5' RACE reads in MiXCR, one entry per CDR3 protein. Counted here are about 18,000 distinct CDR3 sequences, roughly 10% occurring once; the ten biggest clones make up about a fifth. This chain connects TRBV6-6 to TRBJ1-1; TRBD1 agrees at 10 bases. This specimen was lung tumor tissue, taken at surgery. The source of this sequence is a female donor with early-stage non-small cell lung cancer. The CDR3 is CASSSGDRGTEAFF. The DNA of the CDR3 is TGTGCCAGCAGTTCCGGGGACAGGGGCACTGAAGCTTTCTTT.